This passage covers 10 T cell receptor beta chains from one sample sequenced in a study of T cell responses to AZD1222 COVID-19 vaccine. Clones were read by immunoSEQ multiplex PCR, and TCRdb kept only the in-frame ones, dropping some. The repertoire holds some 110,000 clones, with around 89% as singletons. Sequencing was performed on peripheral blood, taken 28 days after the second AZD1222 dose. Receptors originate from an adult who received the AZD1222 COVID-19 vaccine.

The V and J genes are TRBV9 and TRBJ1-2; 7 nucleotides match TRBD1. Germline trimming cut 3 bases from V and 8 bases from J; bases unmatched to any gene: 4. The CDR3 extends over 12 amino acids. CDR1 SGDLS and CDR2 YYNGEE come from the germline V gene. CDR3 in amino acids: CASSETGNGYTF. The CDR3 DNA is TGTGCCAGCAGCGAGACAGGGAACGGCTACACCTTC.

V gene TRBV7-2 combines with J gene TRBJ1-4, with a possible D match to TRBD1 (6 bases). V dropped 5 bases and J dropped 4 bases, with 14 bases sitting between them. CDR3 length equals 15 residues. The germline CDR1 and CDR2 sequences are SGHTA and FQGNSA. CDR3 residues: CASSGDTNRNEKLFF. The CDR3 nucleotides are TGTGCCAGCAGCGGGGACACGAACCGTAATGAAAAACTGTTTTTT.

This clone came up once. V gene TRBV19 combines with J gene TRBJ1-1; 7 bases agree with TRBD1. V shed 7 bases and J 11 bases; nucleotides not matched to a gene: 10. From germline, CDR1 is LNHDA and CDR2 SQIVND (reference sequence). This CDR3 contains 12 residues. CDR3 region: CASNTGAVEAFF. The DNA of the CDR3 is TGTGCCAGTAATACAGGGGCGGTGGAGGCTTTCTTT. Complete variable domain (other parts from reference TRBV19 and TRBJ1-1): DGGITQSPKYLFRKEGQNVTLSCEQNLNHDAMYWYRQDPGQGLRLIYYSQIVNDFQKGDIAEGYSVSREKKESFPLTVTSAQKNPTAFYLCASNTGAVEAFFGQGTRLTVV.

This clone was found once. The chain is built from TRBV3-1 (or the pseudogene TRBV3-2) and TRBJ2-1; TRBD1 is a possible D gene (6 bases). Between the trimmed V and J ends, which lost 0 bases and 3 bases, there was a span of 15 bases. Germline V gene sequence: CDR1 LGHDT, CDR2 YNNKEL (reference sequence). The CDR3 contains 17 residues. The CDR3 sequence is CASSQEPPGHFYNEQFF. CDR3 DNA: TGTGCCAGCAGCCAAGAACCCCCGGGACACTTCTACAATGAGCAGTTCTTC.

The V gene is TRBV6-5, the J gene TRBJ1-4, with D perhaps TRBD1 (5 bases). CDR1 and CDR2 from the germline V gene are MNHEY and SVGAGI. With 5 bases removed from V and 8 bases from J, the gap between germline ends came to 18 bases. This CDR3 is built from 15 residues. CDR3 bases: TGTGCCAGCAGTCAAACGGGACTGAAGGGGGAAAAACTGTTTTTT. Its translation is CASSQTGLKGEKLFF.

The V and J genes are TRBV11-3 and TRBJ1-1; 9 bases align to TRBD1. V trimming: 5 bases; J trimming: 8 bases; junction bases outside the gene matches: 9. The CDR3 is 14 residues long. The V gene's germline CDR1 is SGHNT and CDR2 YENEEA. The CDR3 here is CASSPLTGGGEAFF. The CDR3 nucleotides read TGTGCCAGCAGCCCACTTACAGGGGGCGGGGAAGCTTTCTTT.

The chain couples TRBV11-3 to TRBJ2-7, with 7 positions matching TRBD2. This CDR3 has 15 residues. Trimming cost V 0 bases and J 3 bases; bases outside gene matches: 5. Germline V gene sequence: CDR1 SGHNT, CDR2 YENEEA. This CDR3 reads CASSLDPAGFYEQYF. For the CDR3, the DNA is TGTGCCAGCAGCTTAGATCCAGCGGGATTCTACGAGCAGTACTTC. Together with reference TRBV11-3 and TRBJ2-7, the CDR3 gives the full variable domain: EAGVVQSPRYKIIEKKQPVAFWCNPISGHNTLYWYLQNLGQGPELLIRYENEEAVDDSQLPKDRFSAERLKGVDSTLKIQPAELGDSAVYLCASSLDPAGFYEQYFGPGTRLTVT.

This rearrangement joins TRBV18 to TRBJ2-1; the match to TRBD2 covers 12 bases. Germline trimming cut 1 base from V and 4 bases from J; bases unmatched to any gene: 5. From germline, CDR1 is KGHSH and CDR2 LQKENI. The CDR3 totals 17 residues. The CDR3: CASSPLMTSGSYNEQFF. The CDR3, as DNA: TGTGCCAGCTCACCACTTATGACTAGCGGGAGTTACAATGAGCAGTTCTTC.

The chain has TRBV6-5 and TRBJ2-7, with TRBD1 matching over 7 bases. Germline trimming cut 10 bases from V and 2 bases from J; bases unmatched to any gene: 8. This CDR3 comprises 13 residues. Germline CDR1 reads MNHEY; CDR2 reads SVGAGI. CDR3 sequence: CATVGTVPYEQYF. The CDR3 DNA reads as TGTGCCACAGTCGGGACAGTCCCCTACGAGCAGTACTTC.

The gene calls are TRBV2 and TRBJ1-3, with 7 bases aligning to TRBD1. The CDR3 runs to 15 residues. The J segment lost 3 bases and the V segment lost 6 bases, leaving 8 bases of the junction unmatched. Looked up from germline, CDR1 is SNHLY and CDR2 is FYNNEI. CDR3 nucleotide sequence: TGTGCCAGCAGGGTCGCGCAGGGGGTTGGAAACACCATATATTTT. This codes for CASRVAQGVGNTIYF.